Listed below are T cell receptor beta chains from one sample, sequenced in a study of control samples from healthy donors and cancer patients. Generated by immunoSEQ multiplex PCR, the TCRdb table keeps only in-frame clones and is missing some. The table has 150,000 or so clones, approximately 90% seen once. Sequences were obtained from blood. The source of these receptors is a middle-aged man in good health. Each CDR3 is given without its conserved first and last residue. Fields, in order: V gene, D gene, J gene, CDR3 protein. A D gene is named only where the DNA matches it firmly.

v_gene: TRBV11-2
d_gene: -
j_gene: TRBJ2-1
CDR3aa: ASSLGPPGIYEQF

v_gene: TRBV7-9
d_gene: -
j_gene: TRBJ1-4
CDR3aa: ASSSLKNEKLF

v_gene: TRBV7-9
d_gene: -
j_gene: TRBJ2-7
CDR3aa: ASSSTHSYEQY

v_gene: TRBV5-5
d_gene: TRBD1
j_gene: TRBJ2-1
CDR3aa: ASSLLGTGSFEQF

v_gene: TRBV5-5
d_gene: TRBD1
j_gene: TRBJ2-2
CDR3aa: ASSYRGRDTGELF

v_gene: TRBV7-2
d_gene: TRBD2
j_gene: TRBJ2-3
CDR3aa: ASSPKGGTDTQY

v_gene: TRBV7-8
d_gene: -
j_gene: TRBJ1-6
CDR3aa: ASSLWEGNSPLH

v_gene: TRBV12-3/TRBV12-4
d_gene: -
j_gene: TRBJ2-5
CDR3aa: ASSVETQY

v_gene: TRBV23-1
d_gene: -
j_gene: TRBJ1-1
CDR3aa: ASSTAGRAQKGVNTEAF

v_gene: TRBV5-6
d_gene: TRBD1
j_gene: TRBJ2-5
CDR3aa: ASSPTGGETQY

v_gene: TRBV7-3
d_gene: -
j_gene: TRBJ1-4
CDR3aa: ASISVYNEKLF

v_gene: TRBV6-1
d_gene: -
j_gene: TRBJ1-5
CDR3aa: ASSEEYGGNQPQH

v_gene: TRBV5-1
d_gene: -
j_gene: TRBJ2-3
CDR3aa: ASSFSLAYSTDTQY

v_gene: TRBV6-6
d_gene: TRBD1
j_gene: TRBJ1-4
CDR3aa: ASSYRGLDEKLF

v_gene: TRBV6-6
d_gene: -
j_gene: TRBJ1-2
CDR3aa: ASSPGRTPLYGYT

v_gene: TRBV5-1
d_gene: -
j_gene: TRBJ2-1
CDR3aa: ASSEGSSYNEQF

v_gene: TRBV11-2
d_gene: TRBD1
j_gene: TRBJ1-3
CDR3aa: ASSDYRGLTGNTIY

v_gene: TRBV10-3
d_gene: TRBD1
j_gene: TRBJ1-1
CDR3aa: AIGQVDTEAF

v_gene: TRBV28
d_gene: -
j_gene: TRBJ2-7
CDR3aa: ASSFRGAWEQY

v_gene: TRBV4-1
d_gene: -
j_gene: TRBJ2-3
CDR3aa: ASSQETTSTDTQY

v_gene: TRBV28
d_gene: -
j_gene: TRBJ1-1
CDR3aa: ASSFGRRTMNTEAF

v_gene: TRBV10-3
d_gene: -
j_gene: TRBJ2-7
CDR3aa: AIKEGAEWEQY

v_gene: TRBV2
d_gene: -
j_gene: TRBJ2-7
CDR3aa: ASSYRPSRSYEQY

v_gene: TRBV7-2
d_gene: -
j_gene: TRBJ1-1
CDR3aa: ASSLAAGSTTEAF

v_gene: TRBV13
d_gene: -
j_gene: TRBJ1-1
CDR3aa: ASSRRWALGEAF

v_gene: TRBV6-1
d_gene: TRBD2
j_gene: TRBJ2-5
CDR3aa: ASSATSGGPGETQY

v_gene: TRBV28
d_gene: -
j_gene: TRBJ1-4
CDR3aa: ASSGQPNEKLF

v_gene: TRBV3-1/TRBV3-2
d_gene: -
j_gene: TRBJ2-2
CDR3aa: ASSQSTGELF

v_gene: TRBV7-8
d_gene: TRBD2
j_gene: TRBJ2-1
CDR3aa: ASSLIPPSGGRTMRSYNEQF

v_gene: TRBV21-1
d_gene: -
j_gene: TRBJ2-7
CDR3aa: ARLRGSPGRRSYEQY